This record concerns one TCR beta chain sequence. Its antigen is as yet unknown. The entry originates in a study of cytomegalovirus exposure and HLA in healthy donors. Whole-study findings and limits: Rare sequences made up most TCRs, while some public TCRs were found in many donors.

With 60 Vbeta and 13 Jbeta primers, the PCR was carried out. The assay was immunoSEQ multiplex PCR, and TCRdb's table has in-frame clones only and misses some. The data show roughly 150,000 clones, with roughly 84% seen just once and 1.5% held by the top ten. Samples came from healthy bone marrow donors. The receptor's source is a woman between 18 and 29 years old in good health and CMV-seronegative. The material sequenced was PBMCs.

Here the CDR3 reads CAWGRGQGAEKLFF. As DNA, the CDR3 is TGTGCCTGGGGTCGGGGACAGGGGGCCGAAAAACTGTTTTTT. The chain combines TRBV30 with TRBJ1-4; 12 nucleotides agree with TRBD1. The CDR3 totals 14 residues. V was clipped by 5 bases and J by 8 bases; unmatched bases: 6. Per the germline V gene, CDR1 is GTSNPN and CDR2 is SVGIG (reference sequence).